Each of the 32 T cell receptor beta chains below was sequenced from the same sample in a study of T cell changes during pregnancy in multiple sclerosis. Measured with immunoSEQ multiplex PCR; TCRdb has only the in-frame clones, and not every one. The sample has 35,000 to 50,000 clones, approximately 91% seen once. Sequenced: PBMCs (not recorded whether the cells were cultured). The source of these receptors is a female donor with multiple sclerosis, enrolled in a pregnancy study.

V gene TRBV5-1 combines with J gene TRBJ1-1, with D unresolved. The V end was cut by 0 bases, the J end by 3 bases, with 12 bases between. This CDR3 is built from 15 residues. Germline V gene lookup returns CDR1 SGHRS and CDR2 YFSETQ. This CDR3 reads CASSLEHSQYTEAFF. The DNA for the CDR3 is TGCGCCAGCAGCTTGGAGCACAGTCAGTACACTGAAGCTTTCTTT. Variable domain in full (rest from reference TRBV5-1 and TRBJ1-1): KAGVTQTPRYLIKTRGQQVTLSCSPISGHRSVSWYQQTPGQGLQFLFEYFSETQRNKGNFPGRFSGRQFSNSRSEMNVSTLELGDSALYLCASSLEHSQYTEAFFGQGTRLTVV.

V usage is TRBV10-1 and J usage is TRBJ2-3; TRBD1 is a possible D gene (5 bases). This CDR3 has 17 residues. CDR1 is WNHNN and CDR2 is SYGVQD in the germline V gene (reference sequence). The V end lost 4 bases, the J end lost 2 bases, and 19 bases lay between the germline ends. The DNA for the CDR3 is TGCGCCAGCAGTGTATGGTCAGGGCTCACGTTCACAGATACGCAGTATTTT. Protein product: CASSVWSGLTFTDTQYF.

V gene TRBV18 combines with J gene TRBJ2-7, with a weak D call TRBD2 (7 bases). Trimming cost V 3 bases and J 4 bases, with 10 bases left between them. The CDR3 totals 13 residues. Germline V lookup: CDR1 KGHSH, CDR2 LQKENI. CDR3 in DNA: TGTGCCAGCTCACCTGCGGGGGCGTACGAGCAGTACTTC. This gives the protein CASSPAGAYEQYF.

This clone was seen only a few times. This rearrangement joins TRBV19 to TRBJ1-5; D gene uncertain. Trimming pared 3 bases from V and 7 bases from J, leaving 16 bases between. CDR1 and CDR2 (germline): LNHDA, SQIVND (reference sequence). This CDR3 region has 15 residues. CDR3 amino acids: CASSMAVRTVQPQHF. The CDR3 coding sequence is TGTGCCAGTAGTATGGCCGTCCGTACTGTCCAGCCCCAGCATTTT.

This sequence joins TRBV13 and TRBJ1-1; tentatively, D is TRBD1 (5 bases). The CDR3 consists of 14 residues. The germline V gene has CDR1 PRHDT and CDR2 FYEKMQ (reference sequence). Trimming took 5 bases from V and 0 from J, leaving 10 bases between them. The CDR3 nucleotides read TGTGCCAGCAGCGGACGACAGCTGAACACTGAAGCTTTCTTT. The encoded protein is CASSGRQLNTEAFF. Supplemented by reference TRBV13 and TRBJ1-1, the full variable domain reads AAGVIQSPRHLIKEKRETATLKCYPIPRHDTVYWYQQGPGQDPQFLISFYEKMQSDKGSIPDRFSAQQFSDYHSELNMSSLELGDSALYFCASSGRQLNTEAFFGQGTRLTVV.

This chain joins TRBV10-3 and TRBJ2-5, with TRBD2 matching 12 bases. Trimming at V came to 3 bases and at J to 5 bases, leaving 10 bases not matched to a gene. The CDR3 has 17 amino acids. The V gene's germline CDR1 is ENHRY and CDR2 SYGVKD. The CDR3: CAISDSRLAGEGETQYF. CDR3 DNA sequence: TGTGCCATCAGTGATTCAAGACTAGCGGGAGAGGGCGAGACCCAGTACTTC.

The chain has TRBV10-3 and TRBJ1-2; D ambiguous. The CDR3 covers 13 residues. The ends were cut back, 7 bases at V and 2 bases at J, with 11 bases in the middle. CDR1 is ENHRY and CDR2 is SYGVKD in the germline V gene. This chain's CDR3 is CAITGEANYGYTF. As DNA, the CDR3 is TGTGCCATCACTGGTGAGGCCAACTATGGCTACACCTTC.

The chain has TRBV5-4 and TRBJ1-1; TRBD1 matches at 9 bases. CDR3 length: 12 residues. The germline V gene has CDR1 SGHNT and CDR2 YYREEE (reference sequence). The trim removed 4 bases at V and 8 bases at J, leaving 3 bases unmatched. The CDR3 region is CASSKDRGEAFF. The CDR3 DNA reads as TGTGCCAGCAGCAAAGACAGGGGGGAAGCTTTCTTT.

The chain recombines TRBV5-1 with TRBJ2-3; D remains ambiguous. Germline loops: CDR1 SGHRS, CDR2 YFSETQ. Trimming removed 5 bases from V and 1 base from J, with 14 bases in between. The CDR3 extends over 15 amino acids. The CDR3 sequence is CASRALSMGTDTQYF. The CDR3 DNA follows: TGCGCCAGCAGGGCTCTATCCATGGGCACAGATACGCAGTATTTT. The full variable domain, in which reference TRBV5-1 and TRBJ2-3 provide the parts outside the CDR3, is KAGVTQTPRYLIKTRGQQVTLSCSPISGHRSVSWYQQTPGQGLQFLFEYFSETQRNKGNFPGRFSGRQFSNSRSEMNVSTLELGDSALYLCASRALSMGTDTQYFGPGTRLTVL.

V gene TRBV6-1 combines with J gene TRBJ2-3, with D possibly matching TRBD1 (5 bases). The germline CDR1 and CDR2 sequences are MNHNS and SASEGT. The CDR3 spans 15 residues. Trimming pared 5 bases from V and 6 bases from J, leaving 18 bases between. Here the CDR3 reads CASSIEGHKGDTQYF. CDR3 DNA: TGTGCCAGCAGTATCGAAGGACACAAGGGGGATACGCAGTATTTT.

The V call is TRBV6-6, the J call TRBJ1-2; tentative D call: TRBD1 (6 bases). Germline values: CDR1 MNHNY, CDR2 SVGAGI (reference sequence). The CDR3 loop spans 13 amino acids. The V and J ends lost 0 bases and 8 bases respectively, with 10 bases between them. Here the CDR3 DNA reads TGTGCCAGCAGTTACTCAGGGGGGGACGGCTACACCTTC. Protein product: CASSYSGGDGYTF.

The J gene is TRBJ2-3, the V gene TRBV5-1; D is uncertain. This CDR3 spans 11 amino acids. With 0 bases removed from V and 9 bases from J, the gap between germline ends came to 5 bases. Germline V lookup: CDR1 SGHRS, CDR2 YFSETQ. CDR3 DNA sequence: TGCGCCAGCAGCTTGGATGTGACGCAGTATTTT. Its translation: CASSLDVTQYF.

This chain uses TRBV2 with TRBJ2-5, with D unclear. Germline V gives CDR1 SNHLY, CDR2 FYNNEI. The CDR3 is made up of 11 amino acids. The germline V and J ends were trimmed by 11 bases and 6 bases, with 13 bases remaining between them. The CDR3, as DNA: TGTGCCGGGCGTGGTGGGCAGACCCAGTACTTC. This gives the protein CAGRGGQTQYF.

The CDR3, as DNA: TGTGCCGTAGACGGGGGTGGCGGTGGCTACACCTTC. Translation: CAVDGGGGGYTF. The rearrangement links TRBV19 to TRBJ1-2; a weak D match, TRBD1 (5 bases). V was cut by 11 bases and J by 7 bases, with 17 bases left in between. This CDR3 is built from 12 residues. Germline CDR1 reads LNHDA; CDR2 reads SQIVND (reference sequence).

The chain combines TRBV4-1 with TRBJ2-1, with D tentatively TRBD2 (6 bases). CDR1 and CDR2 from the germline V gene are MGHRA and YSYEKL. The V gene lost 0 bases and the J gene lost 8 bases, with 17 bases spanning the gap. This CDR3 contains 16 residues. The chain's CDR3 is CASSQDRDGSRDEQFF. In DNA form, the CDR3 reads TGCGCCAGCAGCCAAGATCGGGACGGGAGTAGGGATGAGCAGTTCTTC.

This rearrangement joins TRBV28 to TRBJ2-2, with a possible D match to TRBD2 (6 bases). Germline V gene data show CDR1 as MDHEN and CDR2 as SYDVKM. The V gene lost 6 bases and the J gene lost 9 bases, with 11 bases spanning the gap. The CDR3 runs 12 residues. The CDR3 nucleotides read TGTGCCAGCAGAAGCGGGCTGCGGGAGCTGTTTTTT. Its protein is CASRSGLRELFF.

This clone was recorded only once. This chain uses TRBV30 with TRBJ2-7; TRBD1 matches 8 bases. J lost 6 bases, V lost 0 bases, and 4 bases had no gene match. CDR1 and CDR2 (germline): GTSNPN, SVGIG (reference sequence). CDR3 length: 13 amino acids. The CDR3 protein is CAWSVRGPGEQYF. CDR3 sequence (DNA): TGTGCCTGGAGTGTCAGGGGGCCGGGCGAGCAGTACTTC.

V and J are TRBV7-8 and TRBJ2-2; 8 nucleotides align to TRBD2. Germline assignment: CDR1 SGHVS and CDR2 FQNEAQ. The CDR3 totals 16 residues. The V segment lost 3 bases and the J segment 1 base; nucleotides outside the gene matches: 4. CDR3 sequence (DNA): TGTGCCAGCAGCTTTGGACTAGCTGAGAACACCGGGGAGCTGTTTTTT. Its translation is CASSFGLAENTGELFF. Based on the CDR3 plus reference TRBV7-8 and TRBJ2-2, the full variable domain is GAGVSQSPRYKVAKRGQDVALRCDPISGHVSLFWYQQALGQGPEFLTYFQNEAQLDKSGLPSDRFFAERPEGSVSTLKIQRTQQEDSAVYLCASSFGLAENTGELFFGEGSRLTVL.

The J gene is TRBJ2-1, the V gene TRBV25-1; 9 bases align to TRBD2. Trimming removed 6 bases from V and 3 bases from J; junction bases left unmatched: 6. Germline loops: CDR1 MGHDK, CDR2 SYGVNS. This CDR3 has 15 residues. The CDR3 nucleotides are TGTGCCAGCAGCAGACCTAGCGGGAACTACAATGAGCAGTTCTTC. Its protein product is CASSRPSGNYNEQFF.

The V and J genes are TRBV5-5 and TRBJ2-7, with D perhaps matching TRBD1 (6 bases). V was trimmed by 4 bases and J by 5 bases, leaving 13 bases between them. The germline CDR1 and CDR2 sequences are SGHKS and YYEKEE (reference sequence). The CDR3 has 13 amino acids. CDR3 sequence reads: CASSVQGGDEQYF. In DNA, the CDR3 is TGTGCCAGCAGCGTACAGGGCGGCGACGAGCAGTACTTC.

The chain couples TRBV5-1 to TRBJ2-3, with 7 bases fitting TRBD2. Per germline, CDR1 SGHRS and CDR2 YFSETQ. The CDR3 consists of 14 residues. V lost 4 bases, J lost 0 bases, and 2 bases stayed unmatched. The CDR3 region has the DNA TGCGCCAGCAGCCCGGGACTAAGCACAGATACGCAGTATTTT. Its protein product is CASSPGLSTDTQYF.

This sequence joins TRBV19 and TRBJ2-3; the match to TRBD1 covers 8 bases. V shed 5 bases, J shed 0 bases, and the junction held 4 bases outside the gene matches. The CDR3 loop spans 15 amino acids. Germline CDR1 is LNHDA and CDR2 is SQIVND (reference sequence). CDR3 in DNA: TGTGCCAGTAGTGGTAGGACAGGGAGCACAGATACGCAGTATTTT. It encodes CASSGRTGSTDTQYF.

The sample holds a few counts of this clone. The gene calls are TRBV30 and TRBJ2-2; TRBD1 matches 8 bases. Trimming at V came to 5 bases and at J to 4 bases, leaving 9 bases not matched to a gene. The CDR3 consists of 15 residues. The germline CDR1 and CDR2 sequences are GTSNPN and SVGIG (reference sequence). CDR3 sequence reads: CAWGWGQVFTGELFF. The CDR3 DNA sequence: TGTGCCTGGGGGTGGGGACAGGTCTTCACCGGGGAGCTGTTTTTT.

The genes are TRBV18 and TRBJ2-3; D uncertain. Trimming shortened V by 3 bases and J by 6 bases, and 4 bases separated the two germline ends. This CDR3 region has 11 residues. CDR1 and CDR2 from the germline V gene are KGHSH and LQKENI. Here the CDR3 DNA reads TGTGCCAGCTCACCTTCCGATACGCAGTATTTT. As protein: CASSPSDTQYF. Looking up the rest from reference TRBV18 and TRBJ2-3 gives the full variable domain: NAGVMQNPRHLVRRRGQEARLRCSPMKGHSHVYWYRQLPEEGLKFMVYLQKENIIDESGMPKERFSAEFPKEGPSILRIQQVVRGDSAAYFCASSPSDTQYFGPGTRLTVL.

There are a few counts of this clone. The chain is built from TRBV5-3 and TRBJ1-2, with a weak D call TRBD1 (5 bases). TRBV5-3 is flagged as an ORF with uncertain function. V dropped 4 bases and J dropped 4 bases, with 23 bases sitting between them. CDR3 length: 17 amino acids. CDR3 nucleotide sequence: TGTGCCAGAAGCCCCCCGGATGGCAGGGAGGGAATCTATGGCTACACCTTC. This codes for CARSPPDGREGIYGYTF.

This clone appeared once. This chain connects TRBV5-1 to TRBJ1-1; TRBD1 agrees at 7 bases. Germline CDR1 and CDR2: SGHRS and YFSETQ. With V trimmed by 4 bases and J by 5 bases, 8 bases remained unmatched. The CDR3 totals 14 residues. The CDR3 region is CASSRGGASTEAFF. CDR3 in DNA: TGCGCCAGCAGCAGAGGGGGCGCTTCGACTGAAGCTTTCTTT.

The chain links TRBV11-2 to TRBJ2-6; D is unresolved. The CDR3 runs to 16 residues. Germline CDR1 SGHAT, CDR2 FQNNGV. V lost 2 bases to trimming and J lost 3 bases, with 11 bases between them. CDR3 protein: CASSLIGPDGANVLTF. CDR3 DNA sequence: TGTGCCAGCAGCTTAATAGGGCCAGATGGGGCCAACGTCCTGACTTTC.

DNA of the CDR3: TGTGCCAGCAGCGTAGTAAAGGATGGCTACACCTTC. Translating it yields CASSVVKDGYTF. V usage is TRBV9 and J usage is TRBJ1-2; no definite D call. Germline assignment: CDR1 SGDLS and CDR2 YYNGEE. This CDR3 has 12 amino acids. V was clipped by 0 bases and J by 6 bases, with 6 bases between them.

V and J are TRBV28 and TRBJ1-1, with D maybe TRBD1 (5 bases). The CDR3 runs 13 residues. The V gene's germline CDR1 is MDHEN and CDR2 SYDVKM. The V gene lost 8 bases and the J gene lost 4 bases, with 14 bases spanning the gap. The CDR3: CASQNWRGTEAFF. The CDR3 nucleotides read TGTGCCAGCCAGAATTGGAGGGGCACTGAAGCTTTCTTT.

This clone was seen a handful of times. The chain couples TRBV6-5 to TRBJ2-6; D ambiguous. V was trimmed by 6 bases and J by 1 base, leaving 10 bases between them. The CDR3 has 15 amino acids. Per the germline V gene, CDR1 is MNHEY and CDR2 is SVGAGI. The CDR3 sequence: CASSLSRSGANVLTF. The CDR3 DNA follows: TGTGCCAGCAGCTTGTCGCGTTCTGGGGCCAACGTCCTGACTTTC.

This clone was observed a single time. V is TRBV7-9 and J is TRBJ1-5, with a possible D match to TRBD1 (5 bases). The CDR3 contains 14 residues. Germline V gives CDR1 SEHNR, CDR2 FQNEAQ (reference sequence). V was trimmed by 2 bases and J by 10 bases, leaving 15 bases between them. The CDR3 loop is CASSLKGPLDPQHF. DNA for the CDR3: TGTGCCAGCAGCTTAAAGGGACCCCTAGACCCCCAGCATTTT.

This chain joins TRBV11-1 and TRBJ2-5; 13 positions agree with TRBD2. The CDR3 covers 15 residues. Germline V gene sequence: CDR1 SGHAT, CDR2 FQDESV (reference sequence). V trimming: 5 bases; J trimming: 5 bases; junction bases outside the gene matches: 5. Here the CDR3 DNA reads TGTGCCAGCAGCCCTGGGACTAGCGGGACTGAGACCCAGTACTTC. Encoded protein: CASSPGTSGTETQYF.